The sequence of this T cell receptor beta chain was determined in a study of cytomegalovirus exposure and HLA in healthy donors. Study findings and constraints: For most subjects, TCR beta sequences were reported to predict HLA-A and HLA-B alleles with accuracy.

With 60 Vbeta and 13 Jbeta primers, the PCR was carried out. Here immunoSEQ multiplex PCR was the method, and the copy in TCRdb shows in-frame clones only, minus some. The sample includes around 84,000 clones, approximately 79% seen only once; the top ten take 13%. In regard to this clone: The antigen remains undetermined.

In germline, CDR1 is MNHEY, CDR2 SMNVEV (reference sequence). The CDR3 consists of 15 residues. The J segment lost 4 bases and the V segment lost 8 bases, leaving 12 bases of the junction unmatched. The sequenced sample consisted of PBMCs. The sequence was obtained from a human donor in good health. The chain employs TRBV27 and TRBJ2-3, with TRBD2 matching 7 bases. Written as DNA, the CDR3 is TGTGCCAGCGGAGCGCGGGGGACCTACCCAGATACGCAGTATTTT. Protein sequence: CASGARGTYPDTQYF.